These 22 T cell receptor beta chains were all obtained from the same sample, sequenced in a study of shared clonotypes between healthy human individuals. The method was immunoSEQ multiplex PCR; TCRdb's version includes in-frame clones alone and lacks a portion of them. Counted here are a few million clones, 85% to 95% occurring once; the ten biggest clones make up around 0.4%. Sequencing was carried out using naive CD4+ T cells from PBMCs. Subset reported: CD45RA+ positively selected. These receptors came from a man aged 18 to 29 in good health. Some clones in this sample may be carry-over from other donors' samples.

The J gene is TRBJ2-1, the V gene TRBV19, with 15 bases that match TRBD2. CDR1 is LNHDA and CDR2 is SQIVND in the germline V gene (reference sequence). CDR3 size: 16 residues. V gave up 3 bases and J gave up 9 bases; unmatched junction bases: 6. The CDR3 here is CASSIGLAGGTGEQFF. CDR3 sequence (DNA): TGTGCCAGTAGTATCGGACTAGCGGGAGGGACAGGTGAGCAGTTCTTC.

CDR3 nucleotide sequence: TGTGCCAGCAGCTTTCGCGGGGCTCAAGAGACCCAGTACTTC. This translates into CASSFRGAQETQYF. The genes are TRBV7-9 and TRBJ2-5; a possible D gene is TRBD2 (6 bases). The CDR3 is made up of 14 amino acids. The germline V gene encodes CDR1 SEHNR and CDR2 FQNEAQ (reference sequence). The germline V and J ends were trimmed by 3 bases and 2 bases, with 10 bases remaining between them.

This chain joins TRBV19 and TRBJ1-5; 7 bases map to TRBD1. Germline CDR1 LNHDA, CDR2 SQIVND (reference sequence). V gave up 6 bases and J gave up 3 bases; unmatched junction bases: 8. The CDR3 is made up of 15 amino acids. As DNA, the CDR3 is TGTGCCAGTAGGGCCAACAGGGGTCCCAATCAGCCCCAGCATTTT. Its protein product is CASRANRGPNQPQHF.

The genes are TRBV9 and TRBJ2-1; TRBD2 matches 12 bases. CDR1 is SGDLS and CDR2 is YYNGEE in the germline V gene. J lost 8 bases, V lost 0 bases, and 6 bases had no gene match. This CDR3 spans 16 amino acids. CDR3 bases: TGTGCCAGCAGCGTAGTCGTGACTAGCGGGAGTGATGAGCAGTTCTTC. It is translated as CASSVVVTSGSDEQFF.

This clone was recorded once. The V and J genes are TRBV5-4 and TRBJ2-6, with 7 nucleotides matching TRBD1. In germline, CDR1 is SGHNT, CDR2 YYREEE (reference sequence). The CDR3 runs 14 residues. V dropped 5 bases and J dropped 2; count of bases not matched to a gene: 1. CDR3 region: CASRQGTGANVLTF. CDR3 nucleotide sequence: TGTGCCAGCAGACAGGGGACTGGGGCCAACGTCCTGACTTTC.

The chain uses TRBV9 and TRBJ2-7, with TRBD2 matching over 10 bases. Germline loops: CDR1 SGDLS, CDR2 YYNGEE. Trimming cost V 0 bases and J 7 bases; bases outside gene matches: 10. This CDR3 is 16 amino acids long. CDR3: CASSVASSGSYAEQYF. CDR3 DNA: TGTGCCAGCAGCGTAGCGTCTAGCGGGAGTTACGCTGAGCAGTACTTC.

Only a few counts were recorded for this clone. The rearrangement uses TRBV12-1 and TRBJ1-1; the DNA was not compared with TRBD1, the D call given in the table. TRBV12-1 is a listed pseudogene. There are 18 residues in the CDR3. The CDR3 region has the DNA TGTGCCAGCAGCTCCCCTCCAGGGGTACTCAGGGTCCGCACTGAAGCTTTCTTT. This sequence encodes CASSSPPGVLRVRTEAFF.

The CDR3 DNA is TGTGCCAGCAGCTCGGGGACAGGGGGAACATTAAACAATCAGCCCCAGCATTTT. Translating gives CASSSGTGGTLNNQPQHF. The rearrangement joins TRBV5-5 to TRBJ1-5; 11 bases align to TRBD1. This CDR3 has 18 amino acids. V shed 3 bases and J 3 bases; nucleotides not matched to a gene: 11. Germline CDR1 is SGHKS and CDR2 is YYEKEE (reference sequence).

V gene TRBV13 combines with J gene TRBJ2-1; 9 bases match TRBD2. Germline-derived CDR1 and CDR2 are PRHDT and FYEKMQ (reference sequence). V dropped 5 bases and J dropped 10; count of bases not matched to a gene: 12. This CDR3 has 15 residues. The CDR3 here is CASSTGGLAGGEQFF. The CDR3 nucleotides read TGTGCCAGCAGCACCGGGGGACTAGCAGGTGGGGAGCAGTTCTTC.

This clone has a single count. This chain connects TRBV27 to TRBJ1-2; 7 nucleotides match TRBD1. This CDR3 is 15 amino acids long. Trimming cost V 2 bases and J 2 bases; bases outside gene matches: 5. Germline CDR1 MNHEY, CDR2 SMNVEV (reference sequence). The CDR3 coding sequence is TGTGCCAGCAGTTTAGGGGGACAGCGAAACTATGGCTACACCTTC. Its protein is CASSLGGQRNYGYTF.

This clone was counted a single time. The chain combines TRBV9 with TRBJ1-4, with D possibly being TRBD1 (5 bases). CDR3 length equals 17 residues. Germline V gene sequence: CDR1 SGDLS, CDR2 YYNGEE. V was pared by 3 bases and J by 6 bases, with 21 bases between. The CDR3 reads CASSDTSRAGPDEKLFF. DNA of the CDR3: TGTGCCAGCAGCGATACATCAAGGGCAGGGCCGGATGAAAAACTGTTTTTT.

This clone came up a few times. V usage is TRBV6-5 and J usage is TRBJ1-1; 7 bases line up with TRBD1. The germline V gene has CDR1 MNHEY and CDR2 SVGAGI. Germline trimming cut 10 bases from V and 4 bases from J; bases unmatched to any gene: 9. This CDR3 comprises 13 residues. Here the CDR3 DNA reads TGTGCCACCAGAGACAGGGAGGGCACTGAAGCTTTCTTT. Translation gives CATRDREGTEAFF.

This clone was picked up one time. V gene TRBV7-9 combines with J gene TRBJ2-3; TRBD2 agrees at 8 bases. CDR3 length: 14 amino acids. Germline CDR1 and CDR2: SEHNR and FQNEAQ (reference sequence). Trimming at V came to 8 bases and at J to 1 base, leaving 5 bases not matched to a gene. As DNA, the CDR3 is TGTGCCAGCCTTCCGACTAGCGGCACAGATACGCAGTATTTT. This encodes CASLPTSGTDTQYF. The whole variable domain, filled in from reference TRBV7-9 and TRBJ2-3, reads DTGVSQNPRHKITKRGQNVTFRCDPISEHNRLYWYRQTLGQGPEFLTYFQNEAQLEKSRLLSDRFSAERPKGSFSTLEIQRTEQGDSAMYLCASLPTSGTDTQYFGPGTRLTVL.

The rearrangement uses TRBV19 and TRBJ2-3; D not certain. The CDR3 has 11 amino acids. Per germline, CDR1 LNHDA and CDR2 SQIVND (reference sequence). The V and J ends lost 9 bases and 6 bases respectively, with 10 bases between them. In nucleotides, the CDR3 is TGTGCCAGCTCTACTTGGGATACGCAGTATTTT. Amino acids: CASSTWDTQYF.

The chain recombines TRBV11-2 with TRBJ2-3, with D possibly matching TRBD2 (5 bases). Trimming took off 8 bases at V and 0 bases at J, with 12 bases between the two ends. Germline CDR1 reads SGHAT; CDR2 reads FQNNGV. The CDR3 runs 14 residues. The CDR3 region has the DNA TGTGCCAGCCGGCGCGGACTGAGCACAGATACGCAGTATTTT. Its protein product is CASRRGLSTDTQYF.

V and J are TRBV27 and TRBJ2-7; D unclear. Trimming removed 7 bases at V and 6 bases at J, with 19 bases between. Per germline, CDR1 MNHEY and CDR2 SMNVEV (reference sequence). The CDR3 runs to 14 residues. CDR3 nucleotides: TGTGCCAGCAACCCCGCGGTAGCCGTTGGCGAGCAGTACTTC. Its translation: CASNPAVAVGEQYF.

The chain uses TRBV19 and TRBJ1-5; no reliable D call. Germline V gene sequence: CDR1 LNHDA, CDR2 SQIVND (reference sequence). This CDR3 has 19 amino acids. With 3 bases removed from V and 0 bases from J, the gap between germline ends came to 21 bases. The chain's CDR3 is CASSIRVKNIYDSNQPQHF. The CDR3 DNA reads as TGTGCCAGTAGTATCCGGGTAAAAAACATCTACGATAGCAATCAGCCCCAGCATTTT. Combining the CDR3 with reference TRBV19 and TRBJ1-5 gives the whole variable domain DGGITQSPKYLFRKEGQNVTLSCEQNLNHDAMYWYRQDPGQGLRLIYYSQIVNDFQKGDIAEGYSVSREKKESFPLTVTSAQKNPTAFYLCASSIRVKNIYDSNQPQHFGDGTRLSIL.

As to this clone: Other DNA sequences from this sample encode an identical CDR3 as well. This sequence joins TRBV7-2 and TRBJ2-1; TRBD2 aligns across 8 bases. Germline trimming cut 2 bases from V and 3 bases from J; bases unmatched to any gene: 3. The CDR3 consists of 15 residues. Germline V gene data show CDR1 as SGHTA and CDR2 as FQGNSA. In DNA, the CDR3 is TGTGCCAGCAGCTTATGGAGCGGGAGCTACAATGAGCAGTTCTTC. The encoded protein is CASSLWSGSYNEQFF.

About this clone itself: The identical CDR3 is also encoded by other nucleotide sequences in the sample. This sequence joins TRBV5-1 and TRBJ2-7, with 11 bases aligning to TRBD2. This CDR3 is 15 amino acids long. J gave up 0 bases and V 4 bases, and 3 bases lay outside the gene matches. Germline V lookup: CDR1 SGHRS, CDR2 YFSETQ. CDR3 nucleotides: TGCGCCAGCAGCCTAGGGACTAGCGGCTCCTACGAGCAGTACTTC. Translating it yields CASSLGTSGSYEQYF.

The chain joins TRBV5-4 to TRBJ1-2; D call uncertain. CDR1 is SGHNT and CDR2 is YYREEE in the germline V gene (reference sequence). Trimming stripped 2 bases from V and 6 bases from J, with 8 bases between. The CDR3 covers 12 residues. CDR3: CASSFWENGYTF. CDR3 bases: TGTGCCAGCAGCTTCTGGGAAAATGGCTACACCTTC.

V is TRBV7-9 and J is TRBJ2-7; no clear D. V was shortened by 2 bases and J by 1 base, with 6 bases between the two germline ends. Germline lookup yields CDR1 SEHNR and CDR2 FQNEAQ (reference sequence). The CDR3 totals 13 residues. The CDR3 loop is CASSLFRSYEQYF. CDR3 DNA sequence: TGTGCCAGCAGCTTATTCAGATCCTACGAGCAGTACTTC.

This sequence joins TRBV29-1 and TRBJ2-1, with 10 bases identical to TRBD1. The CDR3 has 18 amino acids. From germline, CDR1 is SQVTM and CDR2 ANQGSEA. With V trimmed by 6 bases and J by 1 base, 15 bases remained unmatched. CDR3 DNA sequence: TGCAGCGTGCCCCTTCTGGGACAGGGGTTTGGTTCCTACAATGAGCAGTTCTTC. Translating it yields CSVPLLGQGFGSYNEQFF.